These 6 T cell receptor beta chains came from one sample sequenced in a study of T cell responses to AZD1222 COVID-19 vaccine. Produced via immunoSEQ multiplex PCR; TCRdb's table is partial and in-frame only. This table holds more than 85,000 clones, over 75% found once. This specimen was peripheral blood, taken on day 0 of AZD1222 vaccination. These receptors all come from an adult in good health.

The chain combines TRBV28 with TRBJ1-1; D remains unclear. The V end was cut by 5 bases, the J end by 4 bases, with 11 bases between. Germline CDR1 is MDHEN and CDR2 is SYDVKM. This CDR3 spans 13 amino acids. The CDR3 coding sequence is TGTGCCAGCAGTCGCGGTTTGGCCACTGAAGCTTTCTTT. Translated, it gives CASSRGLATEAFF.

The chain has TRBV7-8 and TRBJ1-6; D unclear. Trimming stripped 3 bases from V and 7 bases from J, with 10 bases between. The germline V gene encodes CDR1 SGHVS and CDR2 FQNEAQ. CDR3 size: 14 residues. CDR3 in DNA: TGTGCCAGCAGCTTTTCCCCCCCAAATTCACCCCTCCACTTT. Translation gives CASSFSPPNSPLHF. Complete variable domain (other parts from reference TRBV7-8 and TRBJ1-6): GAGVSQSPRYKVAKRGQDVALRCDPISGHVSLFWYQQALGQGPEFLTYFQNEAQLDKSGLPSDRFFAERPEGSVSTLKIQRTQQEDSAVYLCASSFSPPNSPLHFGNGTRLTVT.

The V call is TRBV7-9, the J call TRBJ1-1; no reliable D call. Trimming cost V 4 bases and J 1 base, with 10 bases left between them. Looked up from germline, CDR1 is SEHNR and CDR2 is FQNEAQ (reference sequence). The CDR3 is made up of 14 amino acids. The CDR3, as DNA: TGTGCCAGCAGCTCTGTCTATAGGAACACTGAAGCTTTCTTT. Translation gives CASSSVYRNTEAFF.

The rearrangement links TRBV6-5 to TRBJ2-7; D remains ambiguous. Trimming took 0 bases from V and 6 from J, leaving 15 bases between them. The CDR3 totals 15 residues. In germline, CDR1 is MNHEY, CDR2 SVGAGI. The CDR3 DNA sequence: TGTGCCAGCAGTTACTCAGGGCCTGGGAATCTCGAGCAGTACTTC. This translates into CASSYSGPGNLEQYF.

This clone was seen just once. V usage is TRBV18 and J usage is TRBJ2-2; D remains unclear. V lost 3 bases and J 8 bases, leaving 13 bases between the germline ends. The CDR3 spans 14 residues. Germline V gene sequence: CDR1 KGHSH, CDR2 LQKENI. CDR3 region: CASSPVLAEGELFF. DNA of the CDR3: TGTGCCAGCTCACCTGTCCTGGCCGAAGGGGAGCTGTTTTTT.

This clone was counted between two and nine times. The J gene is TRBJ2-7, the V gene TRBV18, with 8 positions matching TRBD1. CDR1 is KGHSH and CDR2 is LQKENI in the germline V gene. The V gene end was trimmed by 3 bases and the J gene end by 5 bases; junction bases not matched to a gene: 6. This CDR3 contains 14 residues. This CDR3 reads CASSPRTGRDEQYF. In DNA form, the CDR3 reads TGTGCCAGCTCACCCCGGACAGGGAGAGACGAGCAGTACTTC.